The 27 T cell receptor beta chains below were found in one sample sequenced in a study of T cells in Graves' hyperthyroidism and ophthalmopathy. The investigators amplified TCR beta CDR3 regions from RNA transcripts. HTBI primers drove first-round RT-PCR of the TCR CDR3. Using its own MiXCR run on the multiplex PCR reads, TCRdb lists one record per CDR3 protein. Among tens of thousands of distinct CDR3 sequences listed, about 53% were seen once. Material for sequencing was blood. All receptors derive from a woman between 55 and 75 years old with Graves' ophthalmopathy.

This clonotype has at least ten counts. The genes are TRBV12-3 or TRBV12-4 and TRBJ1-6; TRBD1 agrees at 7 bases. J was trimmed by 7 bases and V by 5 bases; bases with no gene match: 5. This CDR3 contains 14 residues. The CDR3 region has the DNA TGTGCCAGCAGTCCTACAGGGGTGAATTCACCCCTCCACTTT. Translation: CASSPTGVNSPLHF.

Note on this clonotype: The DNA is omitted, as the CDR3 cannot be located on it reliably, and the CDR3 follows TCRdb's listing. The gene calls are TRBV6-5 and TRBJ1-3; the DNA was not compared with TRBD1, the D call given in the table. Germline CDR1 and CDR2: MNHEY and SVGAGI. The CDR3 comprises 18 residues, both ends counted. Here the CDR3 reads CASRRDREAFFGQGTIYF.

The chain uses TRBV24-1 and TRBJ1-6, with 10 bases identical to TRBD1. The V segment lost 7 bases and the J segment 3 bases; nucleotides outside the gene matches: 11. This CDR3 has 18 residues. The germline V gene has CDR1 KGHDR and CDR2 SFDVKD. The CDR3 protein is CATSGDRGLLNYNSPLHF. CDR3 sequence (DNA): TGTGCCACCAGCGGGGACAGGGGTTTATTAAACTATAATTCACCCCTCCACTTT.

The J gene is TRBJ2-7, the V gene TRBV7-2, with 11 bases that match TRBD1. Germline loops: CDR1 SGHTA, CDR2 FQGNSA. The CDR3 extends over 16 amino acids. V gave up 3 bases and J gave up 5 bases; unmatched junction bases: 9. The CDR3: CASSLTTGTGGNEQYF. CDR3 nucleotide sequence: TGTGCCAGCAGCTTGACTACCGGGACAGGGGGGAACGAGCAGTACTTC.

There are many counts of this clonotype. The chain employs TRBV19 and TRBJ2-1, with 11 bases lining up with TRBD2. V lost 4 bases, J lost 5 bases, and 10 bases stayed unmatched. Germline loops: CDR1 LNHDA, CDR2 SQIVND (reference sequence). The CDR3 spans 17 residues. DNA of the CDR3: TGTGCCAGTAGTACCCTAGCGGGAGGCTTGGGAAACAATGAGCAGTTCTTC. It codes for CASSTLAGGLGNNEQFF.

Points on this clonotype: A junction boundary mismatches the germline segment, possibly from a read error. CDR3 coding DNA: TGTGCCACCAGTGATGGAGGGAACACTGAAGCTTCCTTT. Amino acids: CATSDGGNTEASF. This chain links TRBV24-1 with TRBJ1-1; D gene ambiguous. CDR3 length: 13 residues. CDR1 KGHDR and CDR2 SFDVKD come from the germline V gene.

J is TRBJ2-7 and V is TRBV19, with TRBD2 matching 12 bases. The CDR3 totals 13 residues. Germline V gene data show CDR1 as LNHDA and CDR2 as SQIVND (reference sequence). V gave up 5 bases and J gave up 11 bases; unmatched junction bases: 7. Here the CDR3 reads CASSSGTSGSKYF. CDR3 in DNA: TGTGCCAGTAGTTCCGGGACTAGCGGGTCTAAGTACTTC.

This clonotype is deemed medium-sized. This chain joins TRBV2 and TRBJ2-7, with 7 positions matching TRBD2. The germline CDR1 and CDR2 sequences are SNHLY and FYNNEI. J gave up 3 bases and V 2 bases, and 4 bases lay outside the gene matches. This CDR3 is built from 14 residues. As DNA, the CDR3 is TGTGCCAGCAGTGAACAGGGAGGGTACTACGAGCAGTACTTC. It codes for CASSEQGGYYEQYF.

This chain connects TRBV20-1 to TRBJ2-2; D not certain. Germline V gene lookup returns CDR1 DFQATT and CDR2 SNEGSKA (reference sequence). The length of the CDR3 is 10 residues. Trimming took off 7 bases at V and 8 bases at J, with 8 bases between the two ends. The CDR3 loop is CSVASGELFF. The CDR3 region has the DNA TGCAGTGTGGCGTCTGGGGAGCTGTTTTTT.

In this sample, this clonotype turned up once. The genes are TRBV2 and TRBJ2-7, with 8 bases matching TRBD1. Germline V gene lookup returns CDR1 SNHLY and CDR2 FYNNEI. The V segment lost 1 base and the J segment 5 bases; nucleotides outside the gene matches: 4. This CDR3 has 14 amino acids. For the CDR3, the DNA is TGTGCCAGCAGTGAAGTCGGCAGGGGGCACGAGCAGTACTTC. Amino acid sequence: CASSEVGRGHEQYF.

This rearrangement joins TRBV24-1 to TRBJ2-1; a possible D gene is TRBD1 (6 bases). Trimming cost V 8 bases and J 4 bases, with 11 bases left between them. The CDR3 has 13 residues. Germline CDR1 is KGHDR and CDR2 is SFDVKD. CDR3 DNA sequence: TGTGCCACCATACAGGGCAGGTACAATGAGCAGTTCTTC. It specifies CATIQGRYNEQFF.

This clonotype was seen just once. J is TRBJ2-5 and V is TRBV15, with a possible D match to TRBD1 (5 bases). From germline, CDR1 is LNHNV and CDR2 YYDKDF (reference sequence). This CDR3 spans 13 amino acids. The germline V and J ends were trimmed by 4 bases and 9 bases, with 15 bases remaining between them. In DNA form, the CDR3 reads TGTGCCACCAGCACCCAGGGCAATCAGCCCCAGTACTTC. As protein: CATSTQGNQPQYF.

The CDR3 sequence is CASSLTPSGRAGDTQYF. The CDR3 DNA is TGTGCCAGCAGCCTTACCCCTAGCGGGAGGGCAGGGGATACGCAGTATTTT. The chain is built from TRBV3-1 and TRBJ2-3, with 12 bases matching TRBD2. The CDR3 has 17 amino acids. V lost 4 bases and J lost 6; bases outside the gene matches: 11. Germline V lookup: CDR1 LGHDT, CDR2 YNNKEL (reference sequence).

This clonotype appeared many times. The CDR3 region is CASSLRTSGSTDTQYF. In DNA, the CDR3 is TGTGCCAGCAGCCTTAGGACTAGCGGCAGCACAGATACGCAGTATTTT. This chain joins TRBV9 and TRBJ2-3, with 10 bases that match TRBD2. V lost 4 bases and J lost 0; bases outside the gene matches: 5. The CDR3 length is 16 residues. The germline CDR1 and CDR2 sequences are SGDLS and YYNGEE.

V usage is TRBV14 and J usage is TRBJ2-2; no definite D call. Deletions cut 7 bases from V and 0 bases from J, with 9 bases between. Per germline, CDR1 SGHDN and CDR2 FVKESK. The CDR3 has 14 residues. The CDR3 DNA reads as TGTGCCAGCAAGTCAGTCTCGAACACCGGGGAGCTGTTTTTT. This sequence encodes CASKSVSNTGELFF.

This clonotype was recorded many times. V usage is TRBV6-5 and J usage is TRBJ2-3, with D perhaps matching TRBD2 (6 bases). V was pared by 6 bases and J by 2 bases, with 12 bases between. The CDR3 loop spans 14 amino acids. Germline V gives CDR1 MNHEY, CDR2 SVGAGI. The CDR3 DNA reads TGTGCCAGCAGGGAGGGTTTGGCCACAGATACGCAGTATTTT. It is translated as CASREGLATDTQYF.

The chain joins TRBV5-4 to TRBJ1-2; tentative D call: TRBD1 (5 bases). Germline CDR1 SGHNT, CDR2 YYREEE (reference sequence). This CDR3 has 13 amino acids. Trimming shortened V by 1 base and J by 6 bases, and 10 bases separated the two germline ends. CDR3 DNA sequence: TGTGCCAGCAGCTTGCCAGGGCTGAATGGCTACACCTTC. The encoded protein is CASSLPGLNGYTF.

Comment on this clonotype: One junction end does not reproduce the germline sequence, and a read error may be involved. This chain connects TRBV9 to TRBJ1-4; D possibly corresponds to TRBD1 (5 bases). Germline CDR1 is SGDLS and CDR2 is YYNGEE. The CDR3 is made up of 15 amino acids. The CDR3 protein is CASSVTWTLNEKLLF. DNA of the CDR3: TGTGCCAGCAGCGTAACCTGGACACTTAATGAAAAACTGCTTTTT.

This CDR3 is CASSLGTGQNEKLFF. The CDR3 region has the DNA TGCGCCAGCAGCTTGGGGACAGGACAGAATGAAAAACTGTTTTTT. V and J are TRBV5-1 and TRBJ1-4; 7 bases are shared with TRBD1. The junction had 4 bases not matched to a gene; V was cut back by 0 bases and J by 5 bases. Germline V lookup: CDR1 SGHRS, CDR2 YFSETQ. The CDR3 has 15 residues.

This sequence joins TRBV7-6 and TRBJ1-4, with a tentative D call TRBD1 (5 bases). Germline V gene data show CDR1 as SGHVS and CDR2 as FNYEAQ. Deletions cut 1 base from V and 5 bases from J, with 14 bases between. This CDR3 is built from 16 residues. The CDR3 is CASSLGGTGINEKLFF. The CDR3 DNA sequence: TGTGCCAGCAGCTTAGGCGGGACTGGGATCAATGAAAAACTGTTTTTT. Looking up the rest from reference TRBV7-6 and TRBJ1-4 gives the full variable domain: GAGVSQSPRYKVTKRGQDVALRCDPISGHVSLYWYRQALGQGPEFLTYFNYEAQQDKSGLPNDRFSAERPEGSISTLTIQRTEQRDSAMYRCASSLGGTGINEKLFFGSGTQLSVL.

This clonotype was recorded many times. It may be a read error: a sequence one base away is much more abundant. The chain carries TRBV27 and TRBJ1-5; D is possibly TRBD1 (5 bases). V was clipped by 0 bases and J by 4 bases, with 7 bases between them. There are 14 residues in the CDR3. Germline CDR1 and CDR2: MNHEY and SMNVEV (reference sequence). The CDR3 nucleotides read TGTGCCAGCAGTTTATCCGGGGGGAATCAGCCCCAGCATTTT. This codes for CASSLSGGNQPQHF.

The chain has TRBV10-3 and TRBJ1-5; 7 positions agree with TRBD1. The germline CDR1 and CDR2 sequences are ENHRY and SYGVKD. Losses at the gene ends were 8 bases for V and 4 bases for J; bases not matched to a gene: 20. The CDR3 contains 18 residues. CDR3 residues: CAIVDSTNTDRENQPQHF. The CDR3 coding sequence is TGTGCCATCGTGGACAGCACGAACACTGACAGGGAGAATCAGCCCCAGCATTTT.

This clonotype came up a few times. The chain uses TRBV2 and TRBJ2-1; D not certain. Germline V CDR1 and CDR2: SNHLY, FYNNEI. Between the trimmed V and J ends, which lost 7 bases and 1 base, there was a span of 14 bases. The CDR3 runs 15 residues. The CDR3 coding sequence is TGTGCCAGCATCCCTCAGGAACAGTCCTACAATGAGCAGTTCTTC. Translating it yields CASIPQEQSYNEQFF.

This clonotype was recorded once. As DNA, the CDR3 is TGTGCCAGCAGCCGGACTAGCGGGCTCCTCAATGAGCAGTTCTTC. Its protein product is CASSRTSGLLNEQFF. This chain joins TRBV7-3 and TRBJ2-1; 11 bases map to TRBD2. Per germline, CDR1 SGHTA and CDR2 FQGTGA. This CDR3 region has 15 residues. V lost 5 bases, J lost 6 bases, and 6 bases stayed unmatched.

Here the CDR3 DNA reads TGTGCCAGCGGAGGAGGACACGCCACTAGTATGGAAGCTTTCTTT. Amino acid sequence: CASGGGHATSMEAFF. This sequence joins TRBV12-3 or TRBV12-4 and TRBJ1-1; D perhaps matches TRBD1 (5 bases). The CDR3 spans 15 residues. Trimming shortened V by 8 bases and J by 8 bases, and 24 bases separated the two germline ends.

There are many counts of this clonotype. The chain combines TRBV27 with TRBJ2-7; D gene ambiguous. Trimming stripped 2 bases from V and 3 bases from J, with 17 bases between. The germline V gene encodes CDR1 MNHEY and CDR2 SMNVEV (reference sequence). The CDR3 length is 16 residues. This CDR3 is CASSLTVIRGDYEQYF. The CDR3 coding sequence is TGTGCCAGCAGTTTAACGGTTATCAGAGGCGACTACGAGCAGTACTTC.

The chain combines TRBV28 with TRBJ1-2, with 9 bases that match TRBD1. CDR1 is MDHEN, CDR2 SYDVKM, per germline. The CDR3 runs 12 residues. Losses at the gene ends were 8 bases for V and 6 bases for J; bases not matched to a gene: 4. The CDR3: CASQGDRDGYTF. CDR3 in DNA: TGTGCCAGCCAGGGGGACAGGGATGGCTACACCTTC.